These 15 T cell receptor beta chains originate from one sample sequenced in a study of blood T cells in healthy people across ages. Using a J-beta primer mix together with a sample-barcoded 5' primer, a second PCR was run for about 7 to 12 cycles. TCRdb re-analysed the 5' RACE reads in MiXCR, keeping a single row per CDR3 protein. The table lists about 900,000 distinct CDR3 sequences, approximately 59% of them singletons, with around a quarter in the top ten. Sequenced: blood. These receptors all stem from a man aged 25 to 45 in good health.

V and J are TRBV24-1 and TRBJ2-7; D unclear. CDR1 is KGHDR, CDR2 SFDVKD, per germline. The CDR3 has 11 amino acids. V lost 7 bases, J lost 2 bases, and 5 bases lay in between. In DNA, the CDR3 is TGTGCCACCAGACACCCCTACGAGCAGTACTTC. Protein sequence: CATRHPYEQYF.

This sequence joins TRBV6-2 or TRBV6-3 and TRBJ2-1; 7 bases map to TRBD2. With 8 bases clipped from V and 7 bases from J, the junction kept 8 bases outside the gene matches. Per the germline V gene, CDR1 is MNHEY and CDR2 is SVGEGT. This CDR3 is built from 13 residues. The CDR3 reads CASWNGGRNEQFF. As DNA, the CDR3 is TGTGCCAGCTGGAACGGGGGGAGGAATGAGCAGTTCTTC.

This rearrangement joins TRBV25-1 to TRBJ2-7; D is unclear. CDR1 and CDR2 (germline): MGHDK, SYGVNS. Trimming removed 1 base from V and 0 bases from J, with 10 bases in between. The CDR3 has 15 amino acids. The CDR3 region is CASSESGRHSYEQYF. The CDR3 DNA is TGTGCCAGCAGTGAATCCGGCAGACACTCCTACGAGCAGTACTTC.

CDR3: CASSLARYWTSGGPDYEQYF. The CDR3 coding sequence is TGTGCCAGCAGCTTAGCGCGTTACTGGACTAGCGGGGGACCCGACTACGAGCAGTACTTC. The J gene is TRBJ2-4, the V gene TRBV7-2; TRBD2 matches 13 bases. The J call may be mistaken, given a closer DNA end match to TRBJ2-7. Germline V lookup: CDR1 SGHTA, CDR2 FQGNSA. The length of the CDR3 is 20 residues.

The chain combines TRBV9 with TRBJ2-1, with a tentative D call TRBD2 (5 bases). With 1 base removed from V and 5 bases from J, the gap between germline ends came to 13 bases. Germline values: CDR1 SGDLS, CDR2 YYNGEE. This CDR3 region has 15 residues. Here the CDR3 reads CASSVRGQPHNEQFF. The CDR3 DNA reads as TGTGCCAGCAGCGTACGGGGTCAGCCCCACAATGAGCAGTTCTTC.

This sequence joins TRBV5-1 and TRBJ2-3, with D possibly TRBD2 on 5 matching bases. V was clipped by 3 bases and J by 2 bases, with 19 bases between them. Germline values: CDR1 SGHRS, CDR2 YFSETQ. The CDR3 has 17 residues. CDR3 bases: TGCGCCAGCAGCTCGGGCACGGGGAGTCTCACCACAGATACGCAGTATTTT. This codes for CASSSGTGSLTTDTQYF.

This chain joins TRBV6-6 and TRBJ1-4; D may be TRBD1 (5 bases). V lost 2 bases, J lost 7 bases, and 11 bases lay in between. Germline CDR1 MNHNY, CDR2 SVGAGI (reference sequence). This CDR3 has 14 residues. The CDR3 is CASSYGGYGEKLFF. In DNA, the CDR3 is TGTGCCAGCAGTTACGGGGGATACGGTGAAAAACTGTTTTTT.

The CDR3 bases are TGCAGTGTAGCCGGGACTAGTACAGAGACCCAGTACTTC. This codes for CSVAGTSTETQYF. The gene calls are TRBV20-1 and TRBJ2-5; 8 bases align to TRBD2. CDR3 length: 13 residues. J gave up 4 bases and V 7 bases, and 8 bases lay outside the gene matches. Germline V gene data show CDR1 as DFQATT and CDR2 as SNEGSKA (reference sequence).

The sample holds one count of this clonotype. The chain links TRBV2 to TRBJ2-1, with 10 bases lining up with TRBD1. The CDR3 runs 15 residues. Trimming cost V 5 bases and J 5 bases; bases outside gene matches: 6. CDR1 and CDR2 (germline): SNHLY, FYNNEI. The CDR3 sequence: CASSHGTGVDNEQFF. The CDR3 bases are TGTGCCAGCAGTCACGGGACAGGGGTCGACAATGAGCAGTTCTTC. Using reference TRBV2 and TRBJ2-1 for the parts outside the CDR3, the full variable domain is EPEVTQTPSHQVTQMGQEVILRCVPISNHLYFYWYRQILGQKVEFLVSFYNNEISEKSEIFDDQFSVERPDGSNFTLKIRSTKLEDSAMYFCASSHGTGVDNEQFFGPGTRLTVL.

The chain joins TRBV9 to TRBJ2-1, with 10 bases aligning to TRBD2. The CDR3 consists of 14 residues. Per germline, CDR1 SGDLS and CDR2 YYNGEE. V lost 6 bases and J lost 8; bases outside the gene matches: 8. The CDR3: CASNPAGGTDEQFF. The CDR3 DNA reads as TGTGCCAGCAATCCAGCGGGGGGGACTGATGAGCAGTTCTTC.

This clonotype was detected ten times or more. One end of the junction does not line up with germline, which may come from a read error. The J gene is TRBJ1-5, the V gene TRBV2; D remains ambiguous. This CDR3 region has 13 residues. Germline assignment: CDR1 SNHLY and CDR2 FYNNEI. CDR3 loop: CASSPDGNQPQHF. In DNA form, the CDR3 reads TGCGCCAGCAGCCCGGACGGGAATCAGCCCCAGCATTTT.

The chain recombines TRBV4-3 with TRBJ1-2; D unresolved. The V and J ends lost 0 bases and 4 bases respectively, with 15 bases between them. The germline gives CDR1 LGHNA, CDR2 YSLEER. This CDR3 contains 16 residues. This chain's CDR3 is CASSQEGNNLFYGYTF. In DNA form, the CDR3 reads TGCGCCAGCAGCCAAGAAGGGAACAATCTATTCTATGGCTACACCTTC.

The table lists this clonotype with a few counts. The chain recombines TRBV10-3 with TRBJ2-3, with D tentatively TRBD2 (6 bases). The CDR3 spans 18 residues. The germline V and J ends were trimmed by 2 bases and 0 bases, with 18 bases remaining between them. Germline-derived CDR1 and CDR2 are ENHRY and SYGVKD. The CDR3 DNA is TGTGCCATCAGTGAGACGTGGGAAGGGAGGACTAGCACAGATACGCAGTATTTT. Its translation: CAISETWEGRTSTDTQYF.

With respect to this clonotype: Compared with germline, one end of the junction differs, possibly owing to a read error. The chain couples TRBV10-3 to TRBJ2-3; D unresolved. The CDR3 is made up of 16 amino acids. Germline assignment: CDR1 ENHRY and CDR2 SYGVKD. The CDR3, as DNA: TGTGCCATCAGTGAGAGGTTGGTAAGGGATGCAGAGACGCAGTATTTT. As protein: CAISERLVRDAETQYF.

The rearrangement uses TRBV6-1 and TRBJ1-1, with TRBD1 as a possible D gene (6 bases). Germline V gene lookup returns CDR1 MNHNS and CDR2 SASEGT. V gave up 9 bases and J gave up 0 bases, with 11 bases separating them. The CDR3 sequence is 13 residues long. This CDR3 reads CARAGAMNTEAFF. CDR3 in DNA: TGTGCCAGGGCAGGGGCCATGAACACTGAAGCTTTCTTT.